This TCR beta chain was recovered during a study of sequential checkpoint blockade in melanoma. The treatment denotes: randomized to nivolumab then ipilimumab (arm A) or the reverse (arm B). TCRdb keeps only in-frame clones here, not all; method: immunoSEQ multiplex PCR. The table has some 35,000 clones, over 75% seen once; the top ten hold roughly 12%. The CDR3 runs 14 residues. The germline V gene encodes CDR1 SGHDT and CDR2 YYEEEE. The ends were cut back, 0 bases at V and 0 bases at J, with 5 bases in the middle. The material sequenced was CD8+ T cells sorted from blood (inferred from file names), taken from a patient given nivolumab and ipilimumab in sequence. This clonotype was obtained from a human donor with melanoma. The rearrangement links TRBV5-6 to TRBJ2-3; D is unclear. CDR3 DNA: TGTGCCAGCAGCTTGGTCAGAAGCACAGATACGCAGTATTTT. This encodes CASSLVRSTDTQYF.